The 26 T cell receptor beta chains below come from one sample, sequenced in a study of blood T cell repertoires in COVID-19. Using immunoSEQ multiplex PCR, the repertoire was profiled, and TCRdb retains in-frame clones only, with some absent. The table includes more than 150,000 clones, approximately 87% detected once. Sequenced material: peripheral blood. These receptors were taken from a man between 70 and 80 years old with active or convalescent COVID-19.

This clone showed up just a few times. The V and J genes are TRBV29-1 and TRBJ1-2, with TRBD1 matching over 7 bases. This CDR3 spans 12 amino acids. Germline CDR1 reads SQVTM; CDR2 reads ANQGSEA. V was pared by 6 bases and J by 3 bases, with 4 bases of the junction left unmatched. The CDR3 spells CSVSQGDYGYTF. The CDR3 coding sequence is TGCAGCGTCTCTCAGGGGGACTATGGCTACACCTTC.

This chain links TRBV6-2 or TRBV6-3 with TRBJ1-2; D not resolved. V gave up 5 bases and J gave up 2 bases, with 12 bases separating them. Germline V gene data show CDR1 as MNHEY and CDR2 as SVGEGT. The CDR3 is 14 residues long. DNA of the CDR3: TGTGCCAGCAGTGTGGCCGAGGGAAACTATGGCTACACCTTC. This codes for CASSVAEGNYGYTF.

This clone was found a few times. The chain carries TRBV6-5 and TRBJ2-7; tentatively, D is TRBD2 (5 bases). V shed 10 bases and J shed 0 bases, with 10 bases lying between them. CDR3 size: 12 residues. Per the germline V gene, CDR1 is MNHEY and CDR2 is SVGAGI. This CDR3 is CATKGVSYEQYF. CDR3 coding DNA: TGTGCCACTAAGGGAGTCTCCTACGAGCAGTACTTC.

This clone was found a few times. CDR3 region: CASSPRDYLSEAFF. The CDR3 DNA follows: TGTGCCAGCAGCCCCAGGGATTACCTTTCTGAAGCTTTCTTT. This rearrangement joins TRBV6-6 to TRBJ1-1; D might be TRBD1 (5 bases). Per germline, CDR1 MNHNY and CDR2 SVGAGI (reference sequence). This CDR3 is 14 amino acids long. Trimming stripped 6 bases from V and 6 bases from J, with 17 bases between.

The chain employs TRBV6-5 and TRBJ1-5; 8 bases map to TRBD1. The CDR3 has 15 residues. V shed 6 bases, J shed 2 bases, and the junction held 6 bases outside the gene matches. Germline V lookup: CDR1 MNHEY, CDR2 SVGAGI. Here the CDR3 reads CASSRTGGGNQPQHF. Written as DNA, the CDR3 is TGTGCCAGCAGCCGTACAGGGGGAGGCAATCAGCCCCAGCATTTT.

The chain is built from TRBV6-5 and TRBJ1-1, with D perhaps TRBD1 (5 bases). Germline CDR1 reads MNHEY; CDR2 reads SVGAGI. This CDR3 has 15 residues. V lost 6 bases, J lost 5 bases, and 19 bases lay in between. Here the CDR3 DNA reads TGTGCCAGCAGCCTAAGGAACCTCGGGGGAACTGAAGCTTTCTTT. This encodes CASSLRNLGGTEAFF.

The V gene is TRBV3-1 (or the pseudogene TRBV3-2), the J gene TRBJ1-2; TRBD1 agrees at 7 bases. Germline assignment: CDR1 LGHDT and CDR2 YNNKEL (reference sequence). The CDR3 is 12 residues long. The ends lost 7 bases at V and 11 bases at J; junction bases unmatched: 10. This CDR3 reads CASIDGQERYTF. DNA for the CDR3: TGTGCCAGCATCGATGGACAGGAACGGTACACCTTC.

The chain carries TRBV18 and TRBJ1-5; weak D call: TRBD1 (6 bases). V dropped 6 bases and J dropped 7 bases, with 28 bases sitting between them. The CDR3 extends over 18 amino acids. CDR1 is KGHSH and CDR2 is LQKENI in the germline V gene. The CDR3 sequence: CASSHSPGGQKIEQPQHF. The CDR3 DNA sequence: TGTGCCAGCTCCCACTCACCCGGGGGGCAAAAGATCGAGCAGCCCCAGCATTTT.

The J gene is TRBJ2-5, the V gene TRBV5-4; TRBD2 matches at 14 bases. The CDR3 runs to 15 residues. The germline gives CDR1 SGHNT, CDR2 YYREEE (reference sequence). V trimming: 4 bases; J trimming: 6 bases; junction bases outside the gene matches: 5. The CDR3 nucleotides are TGTGCCAGCAGCGCCGGGACTAGCGGGAGACAGACCCAGTACTTC. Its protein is CASSAGTSGRQTQYF.

The CDR3 is CASISVLGAIQETQYF. The CDR3 DNA reads TGTGCCAGCATATCCGTATTGGGGGCGATCCAAGAGACCCAGTACTTC. V and J are TRBV2 and TRBJ2-5; perhaps TRBD1 as D (6 bases). CDR3 length: 16 residues. V gave up 7 bases and J gave up 1 base, with 19 bases separating them. Per germline, CDR1 SNHLY and CDR2 FYNNEI.

The CDR3 loop reads CASSLPPTGNYGYTF. In DNA form, the CDR3 reads TGTGCCAGCAGCTTACCCCCGACGGGTAACTATGGCTACACCTTC. The V call is TRBV7-2, the J call TRBJ1-2, with D unclear. The CDR3 is 15 residues long. Germline loops: CDR1 SGHTA, CDR2 FQGNSA. Trimming shortened V by 2 bases and J by 1 base, and 11 bases separated the two germline ends.

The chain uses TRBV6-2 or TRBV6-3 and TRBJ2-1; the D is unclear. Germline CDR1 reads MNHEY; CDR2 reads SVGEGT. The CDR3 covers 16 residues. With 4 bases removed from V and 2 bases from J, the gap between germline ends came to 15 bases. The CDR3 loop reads CASSSAVQVPYNEQFF. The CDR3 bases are TGTGCCAGCAGTTCCGCCGTCCAGGTCCCCTACAATGAGCAGTTCTTC.

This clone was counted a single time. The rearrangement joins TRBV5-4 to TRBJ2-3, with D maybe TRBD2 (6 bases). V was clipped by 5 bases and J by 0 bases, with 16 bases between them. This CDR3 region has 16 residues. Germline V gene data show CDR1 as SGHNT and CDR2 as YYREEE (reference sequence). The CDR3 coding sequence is TGTGCCAGCAGGGCCCGCGGGGTTTCCAGCACAGATACGCAGTATTTT. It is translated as CASRARGVSSTDTQYF.

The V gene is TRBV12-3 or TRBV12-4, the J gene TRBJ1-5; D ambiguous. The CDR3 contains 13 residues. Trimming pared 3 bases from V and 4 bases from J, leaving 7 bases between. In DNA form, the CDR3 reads TGTGCCAGCAGTTTTCAGAGGAATCAGCCCCAGCATTTT. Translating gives CASSFQRNQPQHF.

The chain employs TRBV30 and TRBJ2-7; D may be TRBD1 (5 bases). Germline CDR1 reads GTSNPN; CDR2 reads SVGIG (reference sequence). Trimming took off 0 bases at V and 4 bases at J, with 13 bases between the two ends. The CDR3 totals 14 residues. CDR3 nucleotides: TGTGCCTGGAGTGTTTCAGGGCTAGTTTACGAGCAGTACTTC. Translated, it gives CAWSVSGLVYEQYF. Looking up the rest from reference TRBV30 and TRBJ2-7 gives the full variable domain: SQTIHQWPATLVQPVGSPLSLECTVEGTSNPNLYWYRQAAGRGLQLLFYSVGIGQISSEVPQNLSASRPQDRQFILSSKKLLLSDSGFYLCAWSVSGLVYEQYFGPGTRLTVT.

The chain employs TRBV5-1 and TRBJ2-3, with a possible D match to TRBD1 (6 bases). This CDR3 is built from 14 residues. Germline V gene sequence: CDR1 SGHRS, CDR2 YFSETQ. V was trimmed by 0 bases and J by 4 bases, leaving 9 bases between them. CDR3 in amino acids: CASSLAGAADTQYF. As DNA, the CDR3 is TGCGCCAGCAGCTTGGCAGGGGCGGCAGATACGCAGTATTTT.

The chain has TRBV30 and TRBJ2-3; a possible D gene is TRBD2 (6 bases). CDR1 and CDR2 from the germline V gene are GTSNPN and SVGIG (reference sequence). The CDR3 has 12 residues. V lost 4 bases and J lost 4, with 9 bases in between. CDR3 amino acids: CAWTREADTQYF. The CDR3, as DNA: TGTGCCTGGACGAGGGAGGCAGATACGCAGTATTTT.

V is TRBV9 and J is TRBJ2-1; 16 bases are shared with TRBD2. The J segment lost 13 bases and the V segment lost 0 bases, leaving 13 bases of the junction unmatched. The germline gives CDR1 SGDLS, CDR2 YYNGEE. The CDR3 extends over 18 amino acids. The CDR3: CASSVVGTSGGASTHQFF. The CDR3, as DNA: TGTGCCAGCAGCGTAGTGGGGACTAGCGGGGGGGCCTCGACGCATCAGTTCTTC.

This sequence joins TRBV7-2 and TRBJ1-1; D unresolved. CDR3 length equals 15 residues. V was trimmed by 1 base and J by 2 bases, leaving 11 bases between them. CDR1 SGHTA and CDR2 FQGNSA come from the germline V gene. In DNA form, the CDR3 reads TGTGCCAGCAGCTTAGTGGGTGGGCCTAACACTGAAGCTTTCTTT. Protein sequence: CASSLVGGPNTEAFF.

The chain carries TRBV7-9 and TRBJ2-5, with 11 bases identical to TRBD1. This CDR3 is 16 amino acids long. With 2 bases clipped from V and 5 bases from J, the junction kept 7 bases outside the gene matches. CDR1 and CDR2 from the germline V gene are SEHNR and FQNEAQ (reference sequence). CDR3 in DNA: TGTGCCAGCAGCTTAAGCGGACAGGGGGCGCGGGAGACCCAGTACTTC. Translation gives CASSLSGQGARETQYF. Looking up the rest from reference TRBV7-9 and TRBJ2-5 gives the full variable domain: DTGVSQNPRHKITKRGQNVTFRCDPISEHNRLYWYRQTLGQGPEFLTYFQNEAQLEKSRLLSDRFSAERPKGSFSTLEIQRTEQGDSAMYLCASSLSGQGARETQYFGPGTRLLVL.

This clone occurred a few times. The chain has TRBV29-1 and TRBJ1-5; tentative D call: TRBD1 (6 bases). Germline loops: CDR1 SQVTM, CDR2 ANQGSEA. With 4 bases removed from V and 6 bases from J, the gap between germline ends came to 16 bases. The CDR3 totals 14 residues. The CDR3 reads CSVAETGPGQPQHF. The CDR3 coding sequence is TGCAGCGTTGCCGAAACAGGGCCCGGTCAGCCCCAGCATTTT.

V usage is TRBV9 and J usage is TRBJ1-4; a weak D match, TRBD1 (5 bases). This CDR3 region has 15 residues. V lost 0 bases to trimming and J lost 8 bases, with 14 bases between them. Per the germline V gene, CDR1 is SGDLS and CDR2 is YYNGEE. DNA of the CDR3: TGTGCCAGCAGCGTAGGAGGCGGGGCAGGGGAAAAACTGTTTTTT. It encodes CASSVGGGAGEKLFF.

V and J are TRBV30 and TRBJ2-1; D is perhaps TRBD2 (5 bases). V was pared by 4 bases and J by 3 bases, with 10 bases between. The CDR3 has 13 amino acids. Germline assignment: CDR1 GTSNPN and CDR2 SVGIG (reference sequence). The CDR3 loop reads CAWNRDLYNEQFF. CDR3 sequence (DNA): TGTGCCTGGAACCGGGATCTCTACAATGAGCAGTTCTTC. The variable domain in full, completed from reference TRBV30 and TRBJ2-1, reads SQTIHQWPATLVQPVGSPLSLECTVEGTSNPNLYWYRQAAGRGLQLLFYSVGIGQISSEVPQNLSASRPQDRQFILSSKKLLLSDSGFYLCAWNRDLYNEQFFGPGTRLTVL.

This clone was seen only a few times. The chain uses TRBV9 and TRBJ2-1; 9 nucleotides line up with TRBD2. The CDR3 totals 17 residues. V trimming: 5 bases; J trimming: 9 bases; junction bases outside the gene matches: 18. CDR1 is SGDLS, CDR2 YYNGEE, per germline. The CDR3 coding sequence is TGTGCCAGCAGTGGCCATGGTGGCGGGAGGGCCACGGTTGAGCAGTTCTTC. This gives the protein CASSGHGGGRATVEQFF.

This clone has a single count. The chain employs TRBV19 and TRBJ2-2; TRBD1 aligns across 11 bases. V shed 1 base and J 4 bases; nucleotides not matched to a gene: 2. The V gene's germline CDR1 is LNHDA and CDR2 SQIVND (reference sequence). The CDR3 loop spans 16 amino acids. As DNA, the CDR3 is TGTGCCAGTAGTATAGGAGGGACAGGGGGCACCGGGGAGCTGTTTTTT. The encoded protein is CASSIGGTGGTGELFF.

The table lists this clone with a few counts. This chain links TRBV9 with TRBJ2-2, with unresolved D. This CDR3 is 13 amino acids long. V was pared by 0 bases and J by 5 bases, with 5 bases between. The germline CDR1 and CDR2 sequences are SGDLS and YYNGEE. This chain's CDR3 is CASSVAPTGELFF. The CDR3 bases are TGTGCCAGCAGCGTAGCCCCTACCGGGGAGCTGTTTTTT.